This T cell receptor beta chain stems from a study of T-cell memory formation after mild COVID-19. Overall study results and limits: Some SARS-CoV-2-responding clones were already detected in memory before infection.

Germline V lookup: CDR1 MGHRA, CDR2 YSYEKL. The CDR3 contains 15 residues. Trimming took off 2 bases at V and 4 bases at J, with 14 bases between the two ends. This clonotype was observed a few times. The antigen remains undetermined. TCRdb re-analysed the 5' RACE reads in MiXCR, keeping a single row per CDR3 protein. The repertoire holds approximately 240,000 distinct CDR3 sequences, around 17% seen once, with approximately 3.5% in the top ten. The receptor was isolated from a man aged 18-30 years who had mild COVID-19 (a few samples of this study predate the infection). Cell type and time point are not known. The chain is built from TRBV4-1 and TRBJ1-1; D is ambiguous. The sample consisted of PBMCs or a T cell subset sorted from them (not recorded which). CDR3 DNA: TGCGCCAGCAGCCAATTTACAGTAGGGTTCACTGAAGCTTTCTTT. Protein: CASSQFTVGFTEAFF.